This T cell receptor (beta chain) is drawn from a study of shared clonotypes between healthy human individuals. Study results and limitations: Between a handful of donors, naive CD4 clonotypes were shared at a level of about 5.3%. A reduction in generation probabilities was seen for non-shared clonotypes relative to those shared by all four donors.

Of note for this clone: Its matching antigen is unknown.

Produced via immunoSEQ multiplex PCR; TCRdb's table is partial and in-frame only. Of around 320,000 clones in the sample, around 86% were seen once. Trimming removed 5 bases at V and 9 bases at J, with 17 bases between. The CDR3 covers 14 residues. Germline V gene sequence: CDR1 SGHTA, CDR2 FQGNSA. This chain uses TRBV7-2 with TRBJ2-1; D gene ambiguous. The sample taken for sequencing was memory CD8+ T cells sorted from blood. Noted subset: CD45RO+ cells pooled with CCR7-negative TemRA cells. The sequence derives from a young man in good health. The CDR3 DNA follows: TGTGCCAGCAGCCAGAATTCCGGTTCGGGTGAGCAGTTCTTC. Its translation is CASSQNSGSGEQFF.